A selection of T cell receptor beta chains follows, all from one sample in a study of monozygotic twins with inflammatory bowel disease. TCRdb re-called the 5' RACE reads, yielding one record per CDR3 amino acid sequence without DNA. Here the sample table reports roughly 320,000 distinct CDR3 sequences. The source material was blood. Every receptor here comes from a human donor with ulcerative colitis or Crohn's disease, or a healthy co-twin of an affected twin (not recorded which). Both conserved end residues are part of each CDR3.

J	V	CDR3
TRBJ1-6	TRBV7-8	CASSTSGSRGSPLHF
TRBJ1-5	TRBV20-1	CSARFVSNQPQHF
TRBJ2-5	TRBV6-5	CASSYSNGNQETQYF
TRBJ2-1	TRBV20-1	CSAMGLAVSYNEQFF
TRBJ2-5	TRBV7-7	CASSFGGLRETQYF
TRBJ1-2	TRBV28	CASSLPRNGYTF
TRBJ2-1	TRBV7-2	CASSLGQKKQNEQFF
TRBJ1-1	TRBV4-3	CASSQEARRPEAFF
TRBJ2-1	TRBV2	CASSEGRLAGGRQFF
TRBJ1-6	TRBV20-1	CSARGRREIIGSPLHF
TRBJ2-4	TRBV7-9	CASSLAESKNIQYF
TRBJ2-6	TRBV5-1	CASSLVDRDSGANVLTF
TRBJ2-3	TRBV5-1	CASSVNDRGRPDTQYF
TRBJ1-5	TRBV30	CAWSVTGGLQPQHF
TRBJ2-6	TRBV7-8	CASSLAGRAGANVLTF
TRBJ2-3	TRBV29-1	CSVETSGTDTQYF
TRBJ2-1	TRBV15	CATSKTIAGASYNEQFF
TRBJ2-1	TRBV15	CATSSLWASGYSEQFF
TRBJ2-1	TRBV30	CAWSRGTSYNEQFF
TRBJ1-6	TRBV28	CAIHIGGRVDSPLHF
TRBJ2-7	TRBV3-1	CASSQAATYEQYF
TRBJ2-7	TRBV20-1	CSASGRTYEQYF
TRBJ2-7	TRBV5-1	CASSPGSPYGQYF
TRBJ1-6	TRBV7-3	CASSLRQDYNSPLHF
TRBJ2-2	TRBV30	CAWNPGTTNTGELFF
TRBJ1-5	TRBV7-2	CASSPGTSKSQPQHF
TRBJ2-5	TRBV29-1	CSGYRGGLQETQYF
TRBJ1-5	TRBV28	CASSSLEGVGNQPQHF
TRBJ1-5	TRBV6-2/TRBV6-3	CASREQGKGWQPQHF
TRBJ2-7	TRBV29-1	CSVEVMGGEQYF
TRBJ2-7	TRBV7-2	CASTKDRGPYEQYF
TRBJ2-7	TRBV27	CASTGSGSNEQYF
TRBJ2-4	TRBV7-2	CASSLGLRGAKNIQYF
TRBJ2-7	TRBV12-3/TRBV12-4	CASSLFQGDHEQYF
TRBJ1-3	TRBV30	CAWSVLKQGSSGNTIYF
TRBJ2-5	TRBV10-2	CASKAPGQGGETQYF
TRBJ2-3	TRBV2	CASIGGAGDTQYF
TRBJ2-7	TRBV5-1	CASSPTGTYHEQYF
TRBJ2-7	TRBV20-1	CSAPGTSGTYEQYF
TRBJ1-2	TRBV6-1	CASSGDSASYGYTF
TRBJ2-7	TRBV29-1	CSVGVPIEQYF
TRBJ1-1	TRBV12-3/TRBV12-4	CASSSPRTGGREAFF
TRBJ2-3	TRBV28	CASSPGTSGGTDTQYF
TRBJ2-1	TRBV28	CASNPTSGNNEQFF
TRBJ2-5	TRBV4-2	CASSQGTSGRGETQYF
TRBJ1-5	TRBV30	CAWGQSSNQPQHF